The 9 T cell receptor beta chains in this list originate from one sample, sequenced in a study of T cells in localized non-small cell lung cancer (TCRdb year 2020). Libraries came from the immunoSEQ multiplex PCR assay. TCRdb retrieved this table from immuneACCESS and kept in-frame rearrangements only. Not all clones are present; in checked studies, unresolved V genes account for under half, and no reason is known for the remainder. This sample is represented by about 19,000 clones; about 90% of them were singletons. Clones ranked in the top ten supply less than 5% of the sample. The input for sequencing was peripheral blood, taken before any cancer treatment. The source is a male donor aged 60 or older with stage I squamous cell lung carcinoma.

The chain has TRBV27 and TRBJ2-5; 7 bases fit TRBD2. The CDR3 runs 15 residues. Germline lookup yields CDR1 MNHEY and CDR2 SMNVEV (reference sequence). The V and J ends lost 2 bases and 7 bases, in that order; junction bases with no gene match: 10. This chain's CDR3 is CASSLAAGGVGTQYF. The CDR3 bases are TGTGCCAGCAGTTTAGCAGCTGGGGGGGTGGGGACCCAGTACTTC.

The chain recombines TRBV18 with TRBJ1-6; D may be TRBD1 (6 bases). Trimming removed 6 bases from V and 5 bases from J, with 11 bases in between. The CDR3 runs to 14 residues. Germline loops: CDR1 KGHSH, CDR2 LQKENI. The DNA of the CDR3 is TGTGCCAGCTCCGGGACACCTGATAATTCACCCCTCCACTTT. It encodes CASSGTPDNSPLHF.

The chain combines TRBV2 with TRBJ1-5, with D maybe TRBD1 (5 bases). The CDR3 loop spans 16 amino acids. V lost 0 bases and J 7 bases, leaving 16 bases between the germline ends. Germline-derived CDR1 and CDR2 are SNHLY and FYNNEI. The CDR3 sequence is CASSEAGRAVRQPQHF. The CDR3 nucleotides read TGTGCCAGCAGTGAAGCAGGCAGGGCTGTACGGCAGCCCCAGCATTTT.

The chain uses TRBV18 and TRBJ2-5, with a tentative D call TRBD1 (6 bases). This CDR3 is 17 amino acids long. V dropped 1 base and J dropped 1 base, with 16 bases sitting between them. CDR1 and CDR2 (germline): KGHSH, LQKENI. The CDR3 DNA is TGTGCCAGCTCACCACAGCAGGGACATACCCCCCAAGAGACCCAGTACTTC. The encoded protein is CASSPQQGHTPQETQYF.

The chain carries TRBV6-1 and TRBJ1-1, with 7 bases aligning to TRBD1. Germline-derived CDR1 and CDR2 are MNHNS and SASEGT. There are 14 residues in the CDR3. The trim removed 5 bases at V and 3 bases at J, leaving 6 bases unmatched. The CDR3 region is CASSLTTGHTEAFF. The CDR3 DNA is TGTGCCAGCAGTCTCACGACAGGGCACACTGAAGCTTTCTTT.

This chain uses TRBV27 with TRBJ2-1, with D perhaps given as TRBD1 or TRBD2 (6 bases each). Germline CDR1 and CDR2: MNHEY and SMNVEV (reference sequence). The CDR3 is 15 amino acids. V was pared by 3 bases and J by 8 bases, with 17 bases between. This CDR3 is CASSLARIGGDEQFF. In DNA, the CDR3 is TGTGCCAGCAGTTTGGCCAGAATCGGGGGCGATGAGCAGTTCTTC.

V and J are TRBV5-4 and TRBJ1-4, with D possibly being TRBD1 (5 bases). The CDR3 consists of 16 residues. V was cut by 4 bases and J by 7 bases, with 20 bases left in between. Germline V gives CDR1 SGHNT, CDR2 YYREEE (reference sequence). The CDR3 nucleotides read TGTGCCAGCAGCGAATCGGGGCTTCGGGGGGGTGAAAAACTGTTTTTT. Translating it yields CASSESGLRGGEKLFF.

The chain couples TRBV6-1 to TRBJ2-7; 8 bases line up with TRBD2. The germline gives CDR1 MNHNS, CDR2 SASEGT. The ends lost 7 bases at V and 6 bases at J; junction bases unmatched: 8. CDR3 length equals 13 residues. The CDR3 sequence: CASKAGVGREQYF. In DNA form, the CDR3 reads TGTGCCAGCAAAGCGGGAGTAGGTCGCGAGCAGTACTTC.

The V call is TRBV29-1, the J call TRBJ2-5; the match to TRBD2 covers 7 bases. The CDR3 totals 14 residues. V shed 4 bases and J 5 bases; nucleotides not matched to a gene: 10. Looked up from germline, CDR1 is SQVTM and CDR2 is ANQGSEA. The CDR3 coding sequence is TGCAGCGTTGTTAGGGCGGGGGTCGGGGAGACCCAGTACTTC. Translation: CSVVRAGVGETQYF.